This TCR beta chain was observed in a study of beta chain features in type 1 diabetes. Germline CDR1 SEHNR, CDR2 FQNEAQ (reference sequence). The CDR3 has 15 amino acids. The V end was cut by 2 bases, the J end by 4 bases, with 15 bases between. Reverse transcribing all isolated RNA meant expressed TCRB transcripts were sequenced. Here immunoSEQ multiplex PCR was the method, and the copy in TCRdb shows in-frame clones only, minus some. The sample has under 450,000 clones, around 16% seen once. The TCR originated in a woman aged 18-29 years in good health. J is TRBJ2-7 and V is TRBV7-9; tentative D call: TRBD2 (6 bases). Input material: naive CD4+ T cells from blood. The chain's CDR3 is CASSLRLGGTYEQYF. DNA for the CDR3: TGTGCCAGCAGCTTACGGTTGGGAGGAACGTACGAGCAGTACTTC.